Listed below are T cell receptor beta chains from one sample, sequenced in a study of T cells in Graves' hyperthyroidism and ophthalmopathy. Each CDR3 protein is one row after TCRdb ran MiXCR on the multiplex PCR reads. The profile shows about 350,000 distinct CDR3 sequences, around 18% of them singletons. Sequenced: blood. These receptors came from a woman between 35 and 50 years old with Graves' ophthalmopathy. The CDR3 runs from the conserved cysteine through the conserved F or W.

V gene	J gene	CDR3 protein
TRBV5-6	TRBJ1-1	CASSYAGTEAFF
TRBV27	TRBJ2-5	CASMGGGNDETQYF
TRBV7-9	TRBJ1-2	CASSSDYYGYTF
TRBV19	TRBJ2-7	CASGRRGRFYEQYF
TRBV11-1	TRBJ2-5	CASSWRVRQGAGEETQYF
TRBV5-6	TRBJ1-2	CASSLSGTWGFGYTF
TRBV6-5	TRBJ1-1	CASKRDRQAFF
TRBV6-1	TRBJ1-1	CAGGEGNTEAFF
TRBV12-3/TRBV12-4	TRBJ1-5	CASSIRDLGNQPQHF
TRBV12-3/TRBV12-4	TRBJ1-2	CASLQGGFSYGYTF
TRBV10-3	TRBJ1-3	CAISEGPVSGNTIYF